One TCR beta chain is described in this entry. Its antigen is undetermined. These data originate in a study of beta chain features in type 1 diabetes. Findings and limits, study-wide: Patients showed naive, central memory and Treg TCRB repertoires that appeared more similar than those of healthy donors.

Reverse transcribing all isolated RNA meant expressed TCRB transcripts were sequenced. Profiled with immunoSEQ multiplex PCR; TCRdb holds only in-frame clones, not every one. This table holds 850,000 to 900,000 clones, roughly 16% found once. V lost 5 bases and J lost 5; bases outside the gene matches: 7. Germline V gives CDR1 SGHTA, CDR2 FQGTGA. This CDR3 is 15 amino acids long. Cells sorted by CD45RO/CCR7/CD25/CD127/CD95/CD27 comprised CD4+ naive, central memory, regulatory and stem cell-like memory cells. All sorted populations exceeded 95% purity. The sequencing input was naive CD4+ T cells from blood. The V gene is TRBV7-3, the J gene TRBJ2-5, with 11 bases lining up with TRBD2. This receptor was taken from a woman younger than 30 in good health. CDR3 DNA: TGTGCCAGCAGCGTTAGCGGGAGGGCCCGCGAGACCCAGTACTTC. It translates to CASSVSGRARETQYF.